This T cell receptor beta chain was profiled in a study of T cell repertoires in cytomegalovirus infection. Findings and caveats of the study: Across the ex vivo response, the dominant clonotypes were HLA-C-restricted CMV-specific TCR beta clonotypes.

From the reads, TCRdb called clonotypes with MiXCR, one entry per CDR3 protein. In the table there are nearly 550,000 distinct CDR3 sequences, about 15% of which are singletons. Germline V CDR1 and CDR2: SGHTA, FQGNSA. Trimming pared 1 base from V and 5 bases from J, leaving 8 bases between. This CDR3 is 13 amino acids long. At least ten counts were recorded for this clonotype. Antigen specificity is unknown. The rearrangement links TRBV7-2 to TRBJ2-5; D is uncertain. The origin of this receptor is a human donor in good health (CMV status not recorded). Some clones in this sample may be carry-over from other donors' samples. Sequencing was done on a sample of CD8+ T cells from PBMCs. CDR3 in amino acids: CASSLEEWETQYF. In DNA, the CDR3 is TGTGCCAGCAGCTTAGAGGAGTGGGAGACCCAGTACTTC. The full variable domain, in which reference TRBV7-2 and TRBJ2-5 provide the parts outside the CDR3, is GAGVSQSPSNKVTEKGKDVELRCDPISGHTALYWYRQSLGQGLEFLIYFQGNSAPDKSGLPSDRFSAERTGGSVSTLTIQRTQQEDSAVYLCASSLEEWETQYFGPGTRLLVL.